Reported below is one T cell receptor beta chain. What it recognizes is unknown. The data were obtained in a study of CD8 T cells in Susac syndrome. About the research overall: Each patient with Susac syndrome, at the time of blood draw, was therapy-naive, on corticosteroids, or on intravenous immunoglobulin alone. Study outcomes and limitations: Clonal CD8+ expansion in Susac was highest in TEMRA cells and active patients. Total CD8+ and CD8+ TEMRA repertoires contained 15 to 20 and five Susac-specific public clones, respectively.

Random hexamers served to reverse transcribe roughly 0.5 to 1 ug RNA. The TCR beta CDR3 was amplified by immunoSEQ multiplex PCR across 54 Vbeta, 13 Jbeta. TCRdb itself ran the immunoSEQ multiplex PCR reads through MiXCR, one entry per CDR3 protein. The sample records approximately 80,000 distinct CDR3 sequences, roughly 94% being singletons. The germline CDR1 and CDR2 sequences are PRHDT and FYEKMQ (reference sequence). Trimming left V 3 bases short and J 5 bases short, with 16 bases between. The CDR3 consists of 15 residues. The V and J genes are TRBV13 and TRBJ1-1; tentative D call: TRBD1 (5 bases). This TCR was sampled from a human donor with Susac syndrome. The sequencing input was CD8+ T cells from PBMCs. CDR3 protein: CASSFEGRGLTEAFF. The CDR3 DNA is TGTGCCAGCAGCTTCGAGGGACGGGGGTTGACTGAAGCTTTCTTT.